This TCR beta chain originates from a study of blood T cell repertoires in COVID-19. Patients from Seattle were sampled longitudinally, starting during active infection. Original processing notes: By means of reference gene primer amplification, nucleated cell counts were estimated. TCRdb keeps only in-frame clones here, not all; method: immunoSEQ multiplex PCR. For V, J and clone size, that table is used; D and trimming come from the DNA. The sample consists of 200,000 to 250,000 clones, about 80% of them appearing once. The material sequenced was peripheral blood. This TCR came from a woman aged 80 or older with COVID-19, enrolled during active disease.

The CDR3 sequence: CASSLDGGSGETQYF. The CDR3, as DNA: TGCGCCAGCAGCTTGGACGGCGGGAGCGGGGAGACCCAGTACTTC. The chain couples TRBV5-1 to TRBJ2-5; 7 bases align to TRBD2. Trimming at V came to 0 bases and at J to 5 bases, leaving 7 bases not matched to a gene. CDR3 length: 15 residues. Per germline, CDR1 SGHRS and CDR2 YFSETQ.